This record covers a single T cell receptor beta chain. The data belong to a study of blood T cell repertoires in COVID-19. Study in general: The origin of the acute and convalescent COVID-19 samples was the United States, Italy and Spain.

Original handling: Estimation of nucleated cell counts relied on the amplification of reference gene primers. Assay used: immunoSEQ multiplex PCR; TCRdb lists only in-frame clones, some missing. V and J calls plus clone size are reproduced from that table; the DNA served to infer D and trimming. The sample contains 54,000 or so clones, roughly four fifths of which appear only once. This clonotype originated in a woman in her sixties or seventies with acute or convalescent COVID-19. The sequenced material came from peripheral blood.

Here the CDR3 DNA reads TGTGCCACCAGTGAATCGGGTTTCAGCTATGGCTACACCTTC. Translated: CATSESGFSYGYTF. J is TRBJ1-2 and V is TRBV24-1; no clear D. CDR1 and CDR2 (germline): KGHDR, SFDVKD. The germline V and J ends were trimmed by 4 bases and 4 bases, with 12 bases remaining between them. The CDR3 has 14 amino acids.